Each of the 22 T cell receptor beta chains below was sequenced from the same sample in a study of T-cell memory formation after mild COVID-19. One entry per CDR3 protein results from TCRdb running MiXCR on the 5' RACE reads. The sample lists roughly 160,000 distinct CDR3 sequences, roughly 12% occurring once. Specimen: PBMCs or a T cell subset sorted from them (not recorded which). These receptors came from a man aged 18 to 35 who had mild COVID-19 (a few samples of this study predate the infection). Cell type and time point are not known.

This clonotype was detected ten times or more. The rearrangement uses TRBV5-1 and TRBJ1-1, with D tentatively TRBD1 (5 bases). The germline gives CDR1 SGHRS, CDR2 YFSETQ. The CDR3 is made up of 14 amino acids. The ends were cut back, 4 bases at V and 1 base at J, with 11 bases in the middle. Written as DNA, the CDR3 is TGCGCCAGCAGCCCCGGGACGGGGAACACTGAAGCTTTCTTT. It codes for CASSPGTGNTEAFF.

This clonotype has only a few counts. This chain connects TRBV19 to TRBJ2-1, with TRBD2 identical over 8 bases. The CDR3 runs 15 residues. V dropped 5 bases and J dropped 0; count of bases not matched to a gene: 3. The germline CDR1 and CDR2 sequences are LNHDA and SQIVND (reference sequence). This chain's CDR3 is CASSGLAGSYNEQFF. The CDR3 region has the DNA TGTGCCAGTAGTGGGCTAGCGGGCTCCTACAATGAGCAGTTCTTC.

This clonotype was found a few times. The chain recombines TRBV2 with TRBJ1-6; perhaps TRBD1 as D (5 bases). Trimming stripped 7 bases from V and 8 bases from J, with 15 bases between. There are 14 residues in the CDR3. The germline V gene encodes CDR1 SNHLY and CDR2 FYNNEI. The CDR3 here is CASTQGFQDSPLHF. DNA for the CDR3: TGTGCCAGCACGCAGGGTTTTCAGGATTCACCCCTCCACTTT.

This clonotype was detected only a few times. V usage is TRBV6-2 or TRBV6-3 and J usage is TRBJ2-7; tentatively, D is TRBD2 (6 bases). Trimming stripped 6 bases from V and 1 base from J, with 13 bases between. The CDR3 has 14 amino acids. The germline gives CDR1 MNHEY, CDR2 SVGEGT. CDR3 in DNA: TGTGCCAGCAGCCCAAGGAGGGGTTCCTACGAGCAGTACGTC. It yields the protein CASSPRRGSYEQYV.

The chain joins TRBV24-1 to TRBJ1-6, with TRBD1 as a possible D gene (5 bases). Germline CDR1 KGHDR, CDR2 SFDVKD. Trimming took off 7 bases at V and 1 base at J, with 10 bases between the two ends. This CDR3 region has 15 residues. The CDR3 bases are TGTGCCACCAGCGGGGGGTGGTCCTATAATTCACCCCTCCACTTT. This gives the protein CATSGGWSYNSPLHF.

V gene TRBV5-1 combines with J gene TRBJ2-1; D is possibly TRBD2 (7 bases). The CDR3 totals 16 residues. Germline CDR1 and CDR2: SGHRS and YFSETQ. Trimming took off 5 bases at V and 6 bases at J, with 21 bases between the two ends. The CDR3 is CASSPTVGGPFNEQFF. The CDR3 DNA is TGCGCCAGCAGTCCTACGGTCGGGGGGCCTTTCAATGAGCAGTTCTTC.

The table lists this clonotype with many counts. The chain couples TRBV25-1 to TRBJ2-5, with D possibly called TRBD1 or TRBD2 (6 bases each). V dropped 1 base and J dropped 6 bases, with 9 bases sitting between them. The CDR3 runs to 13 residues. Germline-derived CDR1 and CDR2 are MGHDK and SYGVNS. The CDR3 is CASSEWGAQTQYF. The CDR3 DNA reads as TGTGCCAGCAGTGAATGGGGGGCGCAGACCCAGTACTTC.

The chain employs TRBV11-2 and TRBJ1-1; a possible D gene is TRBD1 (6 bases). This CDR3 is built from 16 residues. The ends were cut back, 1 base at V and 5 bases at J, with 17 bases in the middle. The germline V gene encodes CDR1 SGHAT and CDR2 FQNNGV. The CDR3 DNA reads TGTGCCAGCAGCTTAGGACCGCAGGGGAGGAGGACTGAAGCTTTCTTT. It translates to CASSLGPQGRRTEAFF.

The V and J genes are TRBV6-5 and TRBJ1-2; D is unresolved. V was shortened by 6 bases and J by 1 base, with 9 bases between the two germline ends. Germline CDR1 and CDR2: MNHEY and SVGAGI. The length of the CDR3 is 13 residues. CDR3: CASRPTHNYGYTF. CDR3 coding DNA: TGTGCCAGCAGGCCGACGCATAACTATGGCTACACCTTC.

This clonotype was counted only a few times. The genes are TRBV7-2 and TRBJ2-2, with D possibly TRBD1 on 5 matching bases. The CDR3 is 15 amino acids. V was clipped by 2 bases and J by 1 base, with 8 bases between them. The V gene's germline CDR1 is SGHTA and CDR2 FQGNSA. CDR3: CASSLRQMNTGELFF. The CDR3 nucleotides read TGTGCCAGCAGCTTACGACAGATGAACACCGGGGAGCTGTTTTTT.

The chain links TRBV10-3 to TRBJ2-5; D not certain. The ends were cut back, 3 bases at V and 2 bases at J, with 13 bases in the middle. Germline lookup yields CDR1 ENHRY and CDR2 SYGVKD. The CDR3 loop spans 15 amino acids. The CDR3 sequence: CAISDPGRAQETQYF. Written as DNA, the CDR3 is TGTGCCATCAGTGACCCTGGACGTGCTCAAGAGACCCAGTACTTC.

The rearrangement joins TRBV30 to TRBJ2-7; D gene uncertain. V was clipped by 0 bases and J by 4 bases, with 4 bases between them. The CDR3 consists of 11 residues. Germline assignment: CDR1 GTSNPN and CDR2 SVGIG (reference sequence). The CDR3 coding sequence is TGTGCCTGGAGTGTAAAGTACGAGCAGTACTTC. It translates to CAWSVKYEQYF.

The CDR3 bases are TGTGCCAGCAGCTTACCTGCTGTGGAGACCCAGTACTTC. This sequence encodes CASSLPAVETQYF. The chain carries TRBV7-6 and TRBJ2-5; D is undetermined. The CDR3 consists of 13 residues. CDR1 is SGHVS and CDR2 is FNYEAQ in the germline V gene. Trimming cost V 2 bases and J 5 bases, with 9 bases left between them.

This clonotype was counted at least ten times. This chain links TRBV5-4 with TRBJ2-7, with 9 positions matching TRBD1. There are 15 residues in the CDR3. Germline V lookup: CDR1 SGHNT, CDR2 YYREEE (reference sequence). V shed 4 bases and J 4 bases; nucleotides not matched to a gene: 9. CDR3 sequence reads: CASSLPGTGTYEQYF. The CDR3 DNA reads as TGTGCCAGCAGCCTACCTGGGACAGGGACATACGAGCAGTACTTC.

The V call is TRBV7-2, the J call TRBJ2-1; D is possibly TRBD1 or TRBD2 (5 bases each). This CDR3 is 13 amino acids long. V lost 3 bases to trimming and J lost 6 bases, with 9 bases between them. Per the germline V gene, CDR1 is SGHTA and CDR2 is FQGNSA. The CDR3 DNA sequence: TGTGCCAGCAGCTTTTGGGGGACCAATGAGCAGTTCTTC. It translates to CASSFWGTNEQFF.

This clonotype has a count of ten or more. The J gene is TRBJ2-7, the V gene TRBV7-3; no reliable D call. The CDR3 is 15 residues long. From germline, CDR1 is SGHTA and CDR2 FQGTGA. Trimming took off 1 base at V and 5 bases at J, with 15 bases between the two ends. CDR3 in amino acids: CASSLSGVESDEQYF. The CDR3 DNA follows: TGTGCCAGCAGCTTAAGCGGAGTGGAATCGGACGAGCAGTACTTC. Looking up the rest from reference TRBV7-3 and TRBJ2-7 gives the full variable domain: GAGVSQTPSNKVTEKGKYVELRCDPISGHTALYWYRQSLGQGPEFLIYFQGTGAADDSGLPNDRFFAVRPEGSVSTLKIQRTERGDSAVYLCASSLSGVESDEQYFGPGTRLTVT.

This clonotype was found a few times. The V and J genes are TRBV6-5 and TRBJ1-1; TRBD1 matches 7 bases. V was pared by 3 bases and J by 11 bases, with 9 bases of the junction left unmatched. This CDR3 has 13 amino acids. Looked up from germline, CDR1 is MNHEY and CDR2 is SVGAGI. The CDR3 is CASSYRQGGWAFF. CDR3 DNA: TGTGCCAGCAGTTATCGACAGGGCGGTTGGGCTTTCTTT.

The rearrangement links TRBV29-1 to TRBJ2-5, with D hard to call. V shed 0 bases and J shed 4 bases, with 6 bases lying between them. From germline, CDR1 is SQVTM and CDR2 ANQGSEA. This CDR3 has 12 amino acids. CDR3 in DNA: TGCAGCGTTGAAGATCTGGGAGAGACCCAGTACTTC. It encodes CSVEDLGETQYF.

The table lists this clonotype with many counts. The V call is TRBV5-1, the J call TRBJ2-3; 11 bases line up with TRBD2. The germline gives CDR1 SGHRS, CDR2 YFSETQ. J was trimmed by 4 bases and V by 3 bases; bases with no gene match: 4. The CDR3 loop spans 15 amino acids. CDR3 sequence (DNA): TGCGCCAGCAGCTCGGGACTAGCGGATTCAGATACGCAGTATTTT. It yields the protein CASSSGLADSDTQYF.

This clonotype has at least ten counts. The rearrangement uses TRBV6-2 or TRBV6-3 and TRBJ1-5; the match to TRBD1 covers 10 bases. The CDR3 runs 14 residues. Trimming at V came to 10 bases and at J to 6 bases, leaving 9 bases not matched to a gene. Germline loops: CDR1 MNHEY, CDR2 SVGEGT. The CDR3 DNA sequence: TGTGCCATTCGGACAGGGGGTTTCGGTCAGCCCCAGCATTTT. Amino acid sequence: CAIRTGGFGQPQHF.

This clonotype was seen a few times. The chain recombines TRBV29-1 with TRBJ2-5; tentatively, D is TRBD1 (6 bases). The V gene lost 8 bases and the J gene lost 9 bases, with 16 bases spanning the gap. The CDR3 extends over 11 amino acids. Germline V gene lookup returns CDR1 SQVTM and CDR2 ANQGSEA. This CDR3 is CSTQGPGAQYF. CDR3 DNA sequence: TGCAGCACACAGGGTCCAGGGGCCCAGTACTTC. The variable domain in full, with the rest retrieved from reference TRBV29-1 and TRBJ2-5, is SAVISQKPSRDICQRGTSLTIQCQVDSQVTMMFWYRQQPGQSLTLIATANQGSEATYESGFVIDKFPISRPNLTFSTLTVSNMSPEDSSIYLCSTQGPGAQYFGPGTRLLVL.

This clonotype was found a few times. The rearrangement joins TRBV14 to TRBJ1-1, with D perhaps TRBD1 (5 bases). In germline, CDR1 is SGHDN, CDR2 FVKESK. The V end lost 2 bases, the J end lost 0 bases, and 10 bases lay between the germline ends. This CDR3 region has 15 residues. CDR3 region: CASSQRGALNTEAFF. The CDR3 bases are TGTGCCAGCAGCCAAAGGGGTGCTTTGAACACTGAAGCTTTCTTT.